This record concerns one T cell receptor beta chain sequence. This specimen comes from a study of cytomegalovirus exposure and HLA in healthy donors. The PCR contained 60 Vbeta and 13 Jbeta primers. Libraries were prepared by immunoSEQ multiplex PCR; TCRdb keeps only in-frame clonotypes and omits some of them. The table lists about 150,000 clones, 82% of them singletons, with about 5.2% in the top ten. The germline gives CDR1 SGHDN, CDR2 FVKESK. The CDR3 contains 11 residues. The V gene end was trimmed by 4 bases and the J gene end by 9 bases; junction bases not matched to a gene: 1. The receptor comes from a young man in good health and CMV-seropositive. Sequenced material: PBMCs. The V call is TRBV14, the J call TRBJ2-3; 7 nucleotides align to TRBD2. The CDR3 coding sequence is TGTGCCAGCAGCCGGGGAGGGACGCAGTATTTT. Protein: CASSRGGTQYF.